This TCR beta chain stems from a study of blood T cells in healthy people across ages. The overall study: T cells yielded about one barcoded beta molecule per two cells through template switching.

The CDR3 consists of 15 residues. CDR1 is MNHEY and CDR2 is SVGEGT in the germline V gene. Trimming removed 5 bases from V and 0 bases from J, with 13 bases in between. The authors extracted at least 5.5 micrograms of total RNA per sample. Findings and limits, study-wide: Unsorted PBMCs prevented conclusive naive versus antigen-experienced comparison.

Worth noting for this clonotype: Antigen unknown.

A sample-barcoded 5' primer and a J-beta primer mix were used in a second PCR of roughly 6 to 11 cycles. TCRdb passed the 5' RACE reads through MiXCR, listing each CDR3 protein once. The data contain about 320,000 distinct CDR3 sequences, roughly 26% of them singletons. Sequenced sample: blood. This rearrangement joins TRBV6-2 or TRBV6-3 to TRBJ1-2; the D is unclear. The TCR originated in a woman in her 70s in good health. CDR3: CASSDPDGANYGYTF. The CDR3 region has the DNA TGTGCCAGCAGTGATCCAGACGGAGCTAACTATGGCTACACCTTC.